This T cell receptor (beta chain) is from a study of T cells in Graves' hyperthyroidism and ophthalmopathy. RNA transcripts yielded amplified TCR beta CDR3 regions. The HTBI primer set served for first-round RT-PCR of the TCR CDR3. From the multiplex PCR reads, TCRdb called clonotypes with MiXCR, one entry per CDR3 protein. The data show hundreds of thousands of distinct CDR3 sequences, around 21% seen once. Germline lookup yields CDR1 LNHDA and CDR2 SQIVND (reference sequence). Trimming shortened V by 7 bases and J by 5 bases, and 8 bases separated the two germline ends. CDR3 size: 11 residues. V usage is TRBV19 and J usage is TRBJ1-1; D unresolved. The source material was blood. The receptor was isolated from a man aged 25 to 40 with Graves' ophthalmopathy. CDR3 nucleotides: TGTGCCAGTACCGAGGGTACTGAAGCTTTCTTT. Protein: CASTEGTEAFF.